These T cell receptor beta chains were read from a single sample in a study of shared clonotypes between healthy human individuals. Profiling relied on immunoSEQ multiplex PCR, and the TCRdb table lists in-frame clones only, not all of them. This sample has some 2 million clones, with approximately 94% found just once. Input material: naive CD8+ T cells sorted from blood. The source is a man aged 18 to 30 in good health. Each CDR3 is given with its conserved first and last residue. Each record gives: J gene, V gene, CDR3 protein.

J gene: TRBJ2-7; V gene: TRBV4-1; CDR3 protein: CASSPSEGGNYEQYF
J gene: TRBJ2-5; V gene: TRBV28; CDR3 protein: CASSFQGEETQYF
J gene: TRBJ2-7; V gene: TRBV11-1; CDR3 protein: CASSLPENVYEQYF
J gene: TRBJ2-7; V gene: TRBV13; CDR3 protein: CASSFGRSRDEQYF
J gene: TRBJ2-2; V gene: TRBV28; CDR3 protein: CASSPGTQNTGELFF
J gene: TRBJ2-7; V gene: TRBV11-2; CDR3 protein: CASSLIPTYYEQYF
J gene: TRBJ1-6; V gene: TRBV9; CDR3 protein: CASSIRLDRGDNSPLHF
J gene: TRBJ1-4; V gene: TRBV6-5; CDR3 protein: CASTTGVAEKLFF
J gene: TRBJ1-1; V gene: TRBV5-6; CDR3 protein: CASSLTGSLMNTEAFF
J gene: TRBJ1-4; V gene: TRBV9; CDR3 protein: CASSAGGSGGEKLFF
J gene: TRBJ1-1; V gene: TRBV7-3; CDR3 protein: CASSFQGLPNTEAFF
J gene: TRBJ1-6; V gene: TRBV4-1; CDR3 protein: CASSQEPGGQSPLHF
J gene: TRBJ1-4; V gene: TRBV7-6; CDR3 protein: CASSLQMGDEKLFF